This TCR beta chain derives from a study of cytomegalovirus exposure and HLA in healthy donors. Study as a whole: Of several hundred genotyped donors, 81% clustered with self-reported Caucasian donors.

A multiplex PCR was run with 60 Vbeta primers and 13 Jbeta primers. Only in-frame clones appear in the TCRdb table, and some are missing; sequencing was by immunoSEQ multiplex PCR. The sample lists around 110,000 clones, 65% to 80% occurring once. Study-level findings and limits: Indistinguishable V segments, including TRBV6-2 and TRBV6-3, were excluded. It is likely that the observed cluster of highly shared sequence variants was a sequencing artifact.

This clone turned up a few times. The antigen is undetermined. Donors sampled were nominally healthy, though unrecorded immune exposures were likely. The CDR3 runs 15 residues. With 4 bases clipped from V and 4 bases from J, the junction kept 7 bases outside the gene matches. CDR1 and CDR2 (germline): SGHNT, YYREEE (reference sequence). The sequence was obtained from a male donor in good health and CMV-seropositive. Sequenced input: PBMCs. The chain couples TRBV5-4 to TRBJ1-2; 10 bases fit TRBD1. CDR3 residues: CASSPGQGYSYGYTF. The CDR3 nucleotides are TGTGCCAGCAGCCCGGGACAGGGGTACAGCTATGGCTACACCTTC.